This T cell receptor beta chain was found in a study of early T cells in non-severe SARS-CoV-2 infection. Each CDR3 protein is one row after TCRdb ran MiXCR on the 5' RACE reads. The table records tens of thousands of distinct CDR3 sequences, 15% to 17% of them present only once. V dropped 5 bases and J dropped 5 bases, with 12 bases sitting between them. The CDR3 consists of 13 residues. Germline-derived CDR1 and CDR2 are SGHAT and FQNNGV. This clonotype was counted once. Sequencing was done on a sample of whole blood. This sequence was found in an adult who was a healthcare worker with PCR-confirmed SARS-CoV-2 infection or an uninfected control (not recorded which). The rearrangement links TRBV11-2 to TRBJ1-1; D is uncertain. The CDR3 DNA is TGTGCCAGCAGCCGGAACTCAGGAACTGAAGCTTTCTTT. Translating gives CASSRNSGTEAFF.